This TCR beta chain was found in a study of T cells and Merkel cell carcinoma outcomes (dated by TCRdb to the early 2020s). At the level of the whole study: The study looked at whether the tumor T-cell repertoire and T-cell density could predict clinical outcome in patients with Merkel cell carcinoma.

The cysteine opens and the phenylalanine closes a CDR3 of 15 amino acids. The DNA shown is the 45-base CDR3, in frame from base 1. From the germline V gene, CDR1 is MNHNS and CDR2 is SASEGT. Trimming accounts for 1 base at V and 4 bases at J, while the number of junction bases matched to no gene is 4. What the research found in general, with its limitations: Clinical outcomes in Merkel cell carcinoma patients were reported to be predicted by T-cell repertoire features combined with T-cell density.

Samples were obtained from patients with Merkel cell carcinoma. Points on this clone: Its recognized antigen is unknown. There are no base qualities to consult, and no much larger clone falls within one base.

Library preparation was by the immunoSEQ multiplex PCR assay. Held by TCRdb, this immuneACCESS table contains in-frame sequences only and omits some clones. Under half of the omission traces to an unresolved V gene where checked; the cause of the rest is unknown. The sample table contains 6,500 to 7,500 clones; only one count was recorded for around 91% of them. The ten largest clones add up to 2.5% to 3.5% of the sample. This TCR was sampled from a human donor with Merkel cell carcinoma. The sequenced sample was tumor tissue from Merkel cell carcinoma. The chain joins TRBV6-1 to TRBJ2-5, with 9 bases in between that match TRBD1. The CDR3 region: CASSEGTGGVETQYF. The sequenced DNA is TGTGCCAGCAGTGAAGGAACAGGGGGCGTAGAGACCCAGTACTTC.